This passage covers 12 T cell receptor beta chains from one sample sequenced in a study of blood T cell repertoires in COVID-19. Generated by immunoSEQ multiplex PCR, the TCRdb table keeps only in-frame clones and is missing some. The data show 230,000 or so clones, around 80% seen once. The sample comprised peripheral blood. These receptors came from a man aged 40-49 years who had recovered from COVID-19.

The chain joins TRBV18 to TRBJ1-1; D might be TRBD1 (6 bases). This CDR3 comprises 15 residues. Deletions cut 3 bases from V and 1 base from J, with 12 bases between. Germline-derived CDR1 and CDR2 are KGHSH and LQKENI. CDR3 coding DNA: TGTGCCAGCTCACCCCCCTCGACAGGGAACACTGAAGCTTTCTTT. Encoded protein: CASSPPSTGNTEAFF.

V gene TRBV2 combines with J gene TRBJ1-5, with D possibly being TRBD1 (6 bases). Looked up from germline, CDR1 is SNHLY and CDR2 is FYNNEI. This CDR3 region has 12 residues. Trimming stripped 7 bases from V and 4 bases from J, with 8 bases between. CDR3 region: CASNRVNQPQHF. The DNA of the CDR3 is TGTGCCAGCAACAGGGTAAATCAGCCCCAGCATTTT.

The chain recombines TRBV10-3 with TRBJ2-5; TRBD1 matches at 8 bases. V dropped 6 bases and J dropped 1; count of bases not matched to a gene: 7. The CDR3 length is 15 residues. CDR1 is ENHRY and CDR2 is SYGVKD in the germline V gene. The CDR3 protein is CAIRGTGTGQETQYF. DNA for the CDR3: TGTGCCATCAGGGGGACCGGGACAGGCCAAGAGACCCAGTACTTC.

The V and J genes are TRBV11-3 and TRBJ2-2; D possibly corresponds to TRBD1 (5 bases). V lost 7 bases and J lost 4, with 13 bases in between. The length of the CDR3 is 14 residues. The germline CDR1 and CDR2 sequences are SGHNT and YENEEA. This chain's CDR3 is CASTQVHATGELFF. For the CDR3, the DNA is TGTGCCAGCACACAGGTTCATGCCACCGGGGAGCTGTTTTTT.

Here the CDR3 DNA reads TGTGCCAGCAGTTTACTAGCGGGCGATCCTAGCACAGATACGCAGTATTTT. Translating it yields CASSLLAGDPSTDTQYF. This chain links TRBV2 with TRBJ2-3, with 9 bases lining up with TRBD2. Per the germline V gene, CDR1 is SNHLY and CDR2 is FYNNEI. The length of the CDR3 is 17 residues. Trimming took 5 bases from V and 0 from J; bases not matched to a gene: 9.

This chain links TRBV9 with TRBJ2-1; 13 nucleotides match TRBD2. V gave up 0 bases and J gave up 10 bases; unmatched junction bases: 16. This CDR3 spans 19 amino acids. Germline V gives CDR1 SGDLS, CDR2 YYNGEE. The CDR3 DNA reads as TGTGCCAGCAGCGTAGGTGCCGGGACTAGCGGGACCCTTTCGAGAGAGCAGTTCTTC. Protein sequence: CASSVGAGTSGTLSREQFF.

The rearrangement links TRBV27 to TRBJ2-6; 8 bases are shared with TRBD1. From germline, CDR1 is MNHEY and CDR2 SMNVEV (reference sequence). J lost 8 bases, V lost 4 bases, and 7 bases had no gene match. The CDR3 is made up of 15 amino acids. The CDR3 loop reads CASSSWTGFTNVLTF. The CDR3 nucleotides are TGTGCCAGCAGTTCTTGGACAGGGTTTACCAACGTCCTGACTTTC.

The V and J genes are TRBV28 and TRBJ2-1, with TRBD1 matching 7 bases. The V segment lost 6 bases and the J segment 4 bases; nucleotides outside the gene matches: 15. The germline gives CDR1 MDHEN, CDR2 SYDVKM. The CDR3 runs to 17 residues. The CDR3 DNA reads TGTGCCAGCAGCCAGACCCTTAACAGGGGCCGGTACAATGAGCAGTTCTTC. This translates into CASSQTLNRGRYNEQFF. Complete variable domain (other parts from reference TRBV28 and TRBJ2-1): DVKVTQSSRYLVKRTGEKVFLECVQDMDHENMFWYRQDPGLGLRLIYFSYDVKMKEKGDIPEGYSVSREKKERFSLILESASTNQTSMYLCASSQTLNRGRYNEQFFGPGTRLTVL.

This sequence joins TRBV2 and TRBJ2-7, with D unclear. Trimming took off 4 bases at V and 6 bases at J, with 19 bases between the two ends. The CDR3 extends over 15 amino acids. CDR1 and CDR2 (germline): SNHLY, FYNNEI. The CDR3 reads CASSVHARRPLEQYF. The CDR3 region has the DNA TGTGCCAGCAGTGTTCATGCGAGGCGCCCCCTCGAGCAGTACTTC.

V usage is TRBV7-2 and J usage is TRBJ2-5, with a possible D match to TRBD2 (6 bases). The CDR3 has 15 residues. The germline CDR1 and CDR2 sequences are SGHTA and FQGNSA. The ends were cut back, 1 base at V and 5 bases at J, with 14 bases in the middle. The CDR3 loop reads CASSLVGTAGETQYF. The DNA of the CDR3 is TGTGCCAGCAGCTTAGTCGGGACGGCGGGGGAGACCCAGTACTTC.

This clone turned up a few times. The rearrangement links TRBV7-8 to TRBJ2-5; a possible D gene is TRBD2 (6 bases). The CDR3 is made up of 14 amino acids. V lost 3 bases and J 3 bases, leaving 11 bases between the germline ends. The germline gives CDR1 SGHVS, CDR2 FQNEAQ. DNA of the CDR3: TGTGCCAGCAGCTTGTATAGCGGTGAAGAGACCCAGTACTTC. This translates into CASSLYSGEETQYF.

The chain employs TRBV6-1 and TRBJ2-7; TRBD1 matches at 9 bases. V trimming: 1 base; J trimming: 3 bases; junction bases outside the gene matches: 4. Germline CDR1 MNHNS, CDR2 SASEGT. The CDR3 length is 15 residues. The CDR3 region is CASSEGTGGIYEQYF. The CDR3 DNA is TGTGCCAGCAGTGAAGGCACAGGGGGCATCTACGAGCAGTACTTC.